These 12 T cell receptor beta chains were sequenced from one sample in a study of shared clonotypes between healthy human individuals. Method: immunoSEQ multiplex PCR; TCRdb's copy keeps in-frame clones and lacks some. The sample contains roughly 1 million clones, approximately 72% of which appear only once. Material for sequencing was memory CD4+ T cells sorted from blood. Sample subset: CD45RA-negative fraction. Receptor source: a man between 18 and 29 years old in good health.

This chain joins TRBV28 and TRBJ2-7; weak D call: TRBD2 (6 bases). This CDR3 comprises 15 residues. Trimming removed 5 bases at V and 2 bases at J, with 16 bases between. Germline CDR1 MDHEN, CDR2 SYDVKM. In nucleotides, the CDR3 is TGTGCCAGCAGTCCGGCGGGATTTATTGCCTACGAGCAGTACTTC. Amino acids: CASSPAGFIAYEQYF.

The V call is TRBV10-3, the J call TRBJ2-5; 13 bases are shared with TRBD2. Trimming at V came to 5 bases and at J to 1 base, leaving 4 bases not matched to a gene. Germline CDR1 reads ENHRY; CDR2 reads SYGVKD. The CDR3 length is 16 residues. The CDR3 is CAISLTSGGAQETQYF. The CDR3 region has the DNA TGTGCCATCAGTCTTACTAGCGGGGGGGCCCAAGAGACCCAGTACTTC.

This chain joins TRBV19 and TRBJ2-4, with TRBD2 matching over 11 bases. Unmatched junction bases numbered 9, after V lost 5 bases and J lost 9 bases. This CDR3 has 15 amino acids. CDR1 LNHDA and CDR2 SQIVND come from the germline V gene (reference sequence). In DNA, the CDR3 is TGTGCCAGTAGTGATCCGGGACTAGCGGCGACCATTCAGTACTTC. Its translation: CASSDPGLAATIQYF.

The chain has TRBV5-1 and TRBJ1-4, with D possibly TRBD1 on 5 matching bases. Germline-derived CDR1 and CDR2 are SGHRS and YFSETQ. The CDR3 has 15 residues. V lost 4 bases and J lost 0, with 10 bases in between. The CDR3 here is CASSPQGTTNEKLFF. The CDR3 DNA reads TGCGCCAGCAGCCCTCAGGGAACAACTAATGAAAAACTGTTTTTT.

The chain employs TRBV5-4 and TRBJ2-5, with D possibly being TRBD2 (6 bases). This CDR3 region has 14 residues. Germline V CDR1 and CDR2: SGHNT, YYREEE (reference sequence). Trimming shortened V by 4 bases and J by 3 bases, and 13 bases separated the two germline ends. DNA of the CDR3: TGTGCCAGCAGCCCCCAGGGAGGTGAAGAGACCCAGTACTTC. Translated: CASSPQGGEETQYF. The variable domain in full, completed from reference TRBV5-4 and TRBJ2-5, reads ETGVTQSPTHLIKTRGQQVTLRCSSQSGHNTVSWYQQALGQGPQFIFQYYREEENGRGNFPPRFSGLQFPNYSSELNVNALELDDSALYLCASSPQGGEETQYFGPGTRLLVL.

This clone was detected only a few times. The CDR3, as DNA: TGTGCCAGTAGTTCCATGGCAGGGCCCGGGGAGACCCAGTACTTC. Protein: CASSSMAGPGETQYF. The chain employs TRBV19 and TRBJ2-5; TRBD1 is a possible D gene (5 bases). The germline V and J ends were trimmed by 5 bases and 5 bases, with 18 bases remaining between them. CDR1 and CDR2 from the germline V gene are LNHDA and SQIVND (reference sequence). The length of the CDR3 is 15 residues.

The chain links TRBV6-1 to TRBJ1-3; D unresolved. CDR3 length: 15 residues. Trimming left V 8 bases short and J 1 base short, with 15 bases between. Germline CDR1 reads MNHNS; CDR2 reads SASEGT. CDR3 region: CASSPGALSGNTIYF. For the CDR3, the DNA is TGTGCCAGCTCCCCGGGTGCCTTGTCTGGAAACACCATATATTTT.

V usage is TRBV2 and J usage is TRBJ2-3, with D unresolved. Germline CDR1 reads SNHLY; CDR2 reads FYNNEI. The CDR3 is made up of 12 amino acids. The V end lost 6 bases, the J end lost 2 bases, and 6 bases lay between the germline ends. The CDR3 is CASSALTDTQYF. The CDR3 DNA reads as TGTGCCAGCAGCGCCCTCACAGATACGCAGTATTTT.

The chain recombines TRBV11-3 with TRBJ2-1; 7 bases are a match to TRBD1. Germline trimming cut 2 bases from V and 6 bases from J; bases unmatched to any gene: 7. The CDR3 consists of 15 residues. The germline V gene has CDR1 SGHNT and CDR2 YENEEA. CDR3: CASSLRDSGPNEQFF. The CDR3 DNA reads as TGTGCCAGCAGCTTAAGGGACAGCGGTCCCAATGAGCAGTTCTTC.

The chain carries TRBV5-1 and TRBJ2-2; the D call may be TRBD1 or TRBD2 (6 bases each). V was trimmed by 5 bases and J by 4 bases, leaving 21 bases between them. CDR1 and CDR2 from the germline V gene are SGHRS and YFSETQ. The CDR3 consists of 17 residues. The CDR3: CASSSAKGGTGTGELFF. For the CDR3, the DNA is TGCGCCAGCAGTTCCGCGAAGGGGGGCACGGGCACCGGGGAGCTGTTTTTT.

The chain has TRBV4-3 and TRBJ2-5, with D possibly TRBD2 on 6 matching bases. The CDR3 contains 15 residues. Looked up from germline, CDR1 is LGHNA and CDR2 is YSLEER. The ends were cut back, 1 base at V and 5 bases at J, with 14 bases in the middle. CDR3 sequence reads: CASSQVAGFGETQYF. Here the CDR3 DNA reads TGCGCCAGCAGCCAAGTTGCGGGGTTCGGGGAGACCCAGTACTTC.

The CDR3 DNA reads TGTGCCAGCACTTTTGGGGTAGGGGAGCAGTACTTC. Its protein is CASTFGVGEQYF. V usage is TRBV2 and J usage is TRBJ2-7, with D unresolved. Germline V CDR1 and CDR2: SNHLY, FYNNEI. This CDR3 has 12 residues. Deletions cut 7 bases from V and 7 bases from J, with 14 bases between.